This is a list of T cell receptor beta chains from one sample in a study of regulatory T cells in long-lasting Graves disease. TCRdb re-analysed the multiplex PCR reads in MiXCR, keeping a single row per CDR3 protein. The data contain approximately 400,000 distinct CDR3 sequences, about 12% of them singletons. The sample also formed part of further work on T cells in Graves' hyperthyroidism and ophthalmopathy.

The source material was peripheral blood mononuclear cells (PBMCs), sampled at new diagnosis, from a patient treated with antithyroid drugs. These receptors were collected from a woman in her late teens or twenties with Graves disease. The CDR3 runs from the conserved cysteine through the conserved F or W. The D gene is left open where the match is weak. A row's size may be missing; if present it is once, few, many or a size class.

clone size,D gene,J gene,V gene,CDR3 DNA,CDR3 protein
many,.,TRBJ1-1,TRBV2,TGTGCCAGCAGTGGGCGTAGGACTGCTCCTGAAGCTTTCTTT,CASSGRRTAPEAFF
many,TRBD2,TRBJ2-2,TRBV2,TGTGCCAGCAGCCCGGGACTAGTAGCCCCTGGGGAGCTGTTTTTT,CASSPGLVAPGELFF
many,TRBD2,TRBJ2-3,TRBV11-2,TGTGCCAGCAGCTTAGTACCGCTAGCGGGAGGGCCCCACACAGATACGCAGTATTTT,CASSLVPLAGGPHTDTQYF
many,.,TRBJ2-7,TRBV11-2,TGTGCCAGCAGCGATGCCGGGACAACGGGACGTCGCGAGTACTTC,CASSDAGTTGRREYF
many,.,TRBJ1-3,TRBV18,TGTGCCAGCTCACCAGCCGCTTCTGGAAACACCATATATTTT,CASSPAASGNTIYF
many,.,TRBJ2-5,TRBV11-2,TGTGCCAGCAGCTTAGAGGTGGGAGTAGAGACCCAGTACTTC,CASSLEVGVETQYF
many,.,TRBJ1-1,TRBV12-3/TRBV12-4,TGTGCCAGCAGTTCGGGCAGACCGAACACTGAAGCTTTCTTT,CASSSGRPNTEAFF
.,.,TRBJ2-2,TRBV7-8,TGTGCCAGCAGCTGGGGCAATTTGGGCGGGGAGCTGTTTTTT,CASSWGNLGGELFF
many,TRBD2,TRBJ2-7,TRBV28,TGTGCCAGCACCTTAAGACTAGCGGGAGTTCATGAGCAGTACTTC,CASTLRLAGVHEQYF
few,.,TRBJ2-5,TRBV7-6,TGTGCCAGCAGCTTAGGACAGGCGATGTACCAAGAGACCCAGTACTTC,CASSLGQAMYQETQYF
many,.,TRBJ1-2,TRBV27,TGTGCCAGCAGTCCCCGACCTCTAACGCATGGCTACACCTTC,CASSPRPLTHGYTF
many,.,TRBJ1-5,TRBV12-3/TRBV12-4,TGTGCCAGCAGTAGAGACGGATTCAATCAGCCCCAGCATTTT,CASSRDGFNQPQHF
many,.,TRBJ1-5,TRBV2,TGTGCCAGCAGTGAACGGGACGGTAATCAGCCCCAGCATTTT,CASSERDGNQPQHF
.,TRBD1,TRBJ2-2,TRBV29-1,TGCAGCGTCCAGGACAGGGTGGTCGGGGAGCTGTTTTTT,CSVQDRVVGELFF
many,.,TRBJ2-7,TRBV6-2/TRBV6-3,TGTGCCAGCAGCCAGCCGCCACAGGGTGAAGACTTCTACGAGCAGTACTTC,CASSQPPQGEDFYEQYF
many,.,TRBJ1-4,TRBV12-3/TRBV12-4,TGTGCCAGCAGCCAACAGGGAGGCGATGAAAAACTGTTTTTT,CASSQQGGDEKLFF
.,.,TRBJ2-3,TRBV7-2,TGTGCCAGCAGCTACCGCACAGATACGCAGTATTTT,CASSYRTDTQYF
many,.,TRBJ2-3,TRBV6-5,TGTGCCAGCAGTTACAGGGGGACTCCTGAGAAGGATACGCAGTATTTT,CASSYRGTPEKDTQYF
many,TRBD1,TRBJ1-1,TRBV3-1,TGTGCCGCCGGACAGGGGTTGAACACTGAAGCTTTCTTT,CAAGQGLNTEAFF
.,TRBD2,TRBJ2-1,TRBV20-1,TGCAGTGCTAGAGCGGCGGGGGGGCCAATCAATGAGCAGTTCTTC,CSARAAGGPINEQFF
.,TRBD1,TRBJ1-5,TRBV19,TGTGCCAGTAACTACAGGGGGTTAGGCCAGCCCCAGCATTTT,CASNYRGLGQPQHF
many,.,TRBJ1-1,TRBV27,TGTGCCAGCAGTTTATCAGTAGTCACTGAAGCTTTCTTT,CASSLSVVTEAFF
.,TRBD1,TRBJ2-6,TRBV3-1,TGTGCCAGCAGCCGGGGACAGGGGGTCTCTGGGGCCAACGTCCTGACTTTC,CASSRGQGVSGANVLTF
many,TRBD1,TRBJ2-1,TRBV7-9,TGTGCCAGCAGCTTGGGACAGAAGGATGAGCAGTTCTTC,CASSLGQKDEQFF
many,.,TRBJ2-4,TRBV12-5,TGTGCTAGTGTACCCCAGGGGCCCAAAAACATTCAGTACTTC,CASVPQGPKNIQYF
many,.,TRBJ1-1,TRBV19,TGTGCCAGTAGTATGATGGCCGGGGGGAACACTGAAGCTTTCTTT,CASSMMAGGNTEAFF
few,.,TRBJ2-1,TRBV6-1,TGTGCCAGCACTGGTCGGGAGTTCAATGAGCAGTTCTTC,CASTGREFNEQFF